This T cell receptor (beta chain) originates from a study of T-cell reconstitution after alpha-beta-depleted transplantation in children (dated by TCRdb to the mid-2010s). Regarding the research as a whole: The study quantitatively tracked T-cell immune reconstitution after TCRalphabeta/CD19-depleted allogeneic hematopoietic cell transplantation in children using TCR repertoire profiling. The paper as a whole reports these results and caveats: Over the following months the frequencies of hyperexpanded clones went down, and after one year T-cell counts and TCRbeta diversity were mostly credited to newly produced T cells. About two months after transplant, the apparently early recovery of alphabetaT-cell counts reportedly depended on just several hundred clones that had expanded rapidly and came from non-depleted graft cells. In some patients, the high TCRbeta diversity seen at day 60 was put down to recipient T cells and intrathymic progenitors that had survived conditioning.

Library preparation used PCR. The data were produced on an Illumina HiSeq 2500. TCR libraries were prepared with molecular barcoding, using unique molecular identifiers to normalize TCRbeta repertoire quantification. Starting from the raw public reads, TCRdb applied fastp trimming at Q25, assembled clones with MiXCR and retained in-frame beta chains. A single entry per CDR3 protein holds the most common genes and DNA from its merged rows. The sample yields about 900,000 distinct CDR3 sequences; about 26% were counted once. The biggest ten clones account for more than 25% of the sample. This clonotype was found many times. Its antigen is currently not known. Base qualities were left out, and no much larger clone turns up one base away. The treatment or condition tag for this specimen amounts to: allogeneic hematopoietic cell transplantation with graft depleted of TCRalphabeta T cells and CD19 B cells. TCRalphabeta/CD19-depleted allogeneic hematopoietic cell grafts were given to the transplant recipients, all of whom were children.

The germline V gene supplies CDR1 MDHEN and CDR2 SYDVKM. V and J are truncated by 6 bases and 5 bases respectively, leaving an intervening sequence of 11 bases. Including the terminal cysteine and phenylalanine, the CDR3 comprises 12 residues. Here the CDR3 DNA is all that survives: 36 bases in frame from base 1. The input for sequencing was PBMCs, mostly from graft donor cells, taken 360 days after TCRalphabeta/CD19-depleted stem cell transplant. The receptor's source is a boy under two years old who had a stem cell transplant for SCID, so the T cells may come from the graft donor. Here the chain combines TRBV28 and TRBJ2-7; 7 matching bases give a weak D call of TRBD2. At the DNA level, the sequence is TGTGCCAGCAGATCGGGGGGCCACGAGCAGTACTTC. Protein translation: CASRSGGHEQYF.